This T cell receptor (beta chain) stems from a study of cytomegalovirus exposure and HLA in healthy donors. Study overall: In a later analysis, the roughly 130 validation repertoires were reported to have used the same platform as the 550 to 850 first-cohort repertoires.

Study-wide points: In vitro experiments confirmed that a few CMV-associated chains were specific for CMV antigens. Cytomegalovirus-associated status was assigned to about 180 TCR beta chains. Rarity marked most TCR sequences, yet some public TCRs occurred in many donors.

CDR3 length: 12 residues. Germline lookup yields CDR1 PRHDT and CDR2 FYEKMQ (reference sequence). Trimming removed 0 bases from V and 4 bases from J, with 3 bases in between. The repertoire was sequenced with immunoSEQ multiplex PCR; TCRdb's copy has only in-frame clones and lacks some. The table has around 170,000 clones, approximately 90% seen once; the top ten hold about 3%. For this clone: Antigen: not known.

The chain joins TRBV13 to TRBJ2-5; the D is unclear. The receptor comes from a man aged 18 to 30 in good health and CMV-seronegative. Source material: PBMCs. The CDR3 DNA reads TGTGCCAGCAGCTTAGGTAGAGAGACCCAGTACTTC. The encoded protein is CASSLGRETQYF.